This entry features one T cell receptor (beta chain) sequence. This sample is drawn from a study of shared clonotypes between healthy human individuals. Sequencing was performed with immunoSEQ multiplex PCR; in TCRdb, only in-frame clones are kept and a portion is missing. Found here are over a million clones, approximately 80% of them singletons; the top ten hold approximately 0.5%. CDR3 length: 15 residues. V was cut by 3 bases and J by 5 bases, with 14 bases left in between. The germline CDR1 and CDR2 sequences are MGHDK and SYGVNS. What was sequenced was memory CD4+ T cells from PBMCs. Subset meaning: CD45RA-negative fraction. The source is a man aged 18 to 30 in good health. Some clones in this sample may be carry-over from other donors' samples. The chain has TRBV25-1 and TRBJ2-1; no firm D call. The CDR3 is CASSDTRRAHNEQFF. Here the CDR3 DNA reads TGTGCCAGCAGTGATACACGCCGGGCCCACAATGAGCAGTTCTTC. Full variable domain (outside the CDR3, taken from reference TRBV25-1 and TRBJ2-1): EADIYQTPRYLVIGTGKKITLECSQTMGHDKMYWYQQDPGMELHLIHYSYGVNSTEKGDLSSESTVSRIRTEHFPLTLESARPSHTSQYLCASSDTRRAHNEQFFGPGTRLTVL.